Sequencing of this TCR beta chain was carried out in a study of cytomegalovirus exposure and HLA in healthy donors. The repertoire was sequenced with immunoSEQ multiplex PCR; TCRdb's copy has only in-frame clones and lacks some. Among 200,000 to 300,000 clones listed, about 92% were seen once. CDR3 length: 15 residues. V lost 5 bases and J 4 bases, leaving 15 bases between the germline ends. Germline CDR1 is SGHVS and CDR2 is FQNEAQ. The count of this clone is one. No antigen is known for it. Notes on the study in general: The investigators catalogued 164 TCR beta chains as cytomegalovirus-associated. The finding came from a later analysis; first-cohort TCR clusters tended to co-occur in the 110 or so validation repertoires.

V is TRBV7-8 and J is TRBJ1-5, with no clear D. The TCR sequence derives from a woman aged 25 to 39 in good health and CMV-seronegative. Sequencing was carried out using PBMCs. As DNA, the CDR3 is TGTGCCAGCAGCCCGGGCCGCCTGGGAAATCAGCCCCAGCATTTT. Translation gives CASSPGRLGNQPQHF.